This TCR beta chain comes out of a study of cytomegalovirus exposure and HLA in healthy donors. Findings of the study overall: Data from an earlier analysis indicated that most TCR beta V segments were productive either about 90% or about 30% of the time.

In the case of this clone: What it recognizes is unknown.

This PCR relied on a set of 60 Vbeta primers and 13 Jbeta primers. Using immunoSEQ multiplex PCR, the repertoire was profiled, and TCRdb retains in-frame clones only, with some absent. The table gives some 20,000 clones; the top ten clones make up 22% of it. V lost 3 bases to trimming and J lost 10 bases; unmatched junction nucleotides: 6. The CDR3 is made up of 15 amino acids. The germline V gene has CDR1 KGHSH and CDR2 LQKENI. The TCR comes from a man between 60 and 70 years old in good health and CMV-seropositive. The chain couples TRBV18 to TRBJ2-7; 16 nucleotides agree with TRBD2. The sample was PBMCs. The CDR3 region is CASSPGLAGGLNQYF. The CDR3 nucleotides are TGTGCCAGCTCACCGGGACTAGCGGGAGGGTTAAATCAGTACTTC.